These 6 T cell receptor beta chains share one sample of origin, sequenced in a study of spatial heterogeneity in lung cancer. TCRdb independently ran MiXCR on the 5' RACE reads; one entry per CDR3 protein. The sample yields 6,900 or so distinct CDR3 sequences, around 3.7% seen once. Stated time point: sample taken at primary tumor resection. Whole RNA, which was extracted from tumor, nontumor lung tissue or frozen PBMC, was sequenced without any cell sorting. Sequenced material: normal lung tissue next to the tumor, taken at surgery. These receptors were obtained from a female donor with early-stage non-small cell lung cancer.

This clonotype is categorized as medium-sized. A library made for alpha chains picked up this beta chain off target, so its size means little. The CDR3, as DNA: TGTGCCAGCAGCTTGGGAGCGGTCTCCTACAATGAGCAGTTCTTC. Protein sequence: CASSLGAVSYNEQFF. The V gene is TRBV5-6, the J gene TRBJ2-1, with D perhaps TRBD2 (5 bases). The CDR3 length is 15 residues. Trimming cost V 0 bases and J 0 bases, with 7 bases left between them. Per germline, CDR1 SGHDT and CDR2 YYEEEE.

This clonotype is termed medium-sized. Since it is a stray read in a library aimed at alpha chains, this beta chain has a size that is not meaningful. The CDR3, as DNA: TGCAGCGTTCGATCACCAGGGTCATTCGAGCAGTACTTC. It specifies CSVRSPGSFEQYF. The rearrangement links TRBV29-1 to TRBJ2-7, with D possibly being TRBD1 (5 bases). This CDR3 is built from 13 residues. Trimming left V 5 bases short and J 6 bases short, with 17 bases between. Germline V gene data show CDR1 as SQVTM and CDR2 as ANQGSEA.

The table lists this clonotype with many counts. The library was prepared for alpha chains; this beta chain is a stray read, so its frequency means little. The chain links TRBV27 to TRBJ2-5, with D possibly being TRBD2 (6 bases). V was clipped by 6 bases and J by 0 bases, with 11 bases between them. The CDR3 loop spans 14 amino acids. Germline CDR1 MNHEY, CDR2 SMNVEV (reference sequence). The CDR3 spells CASSQGLYQETQYF. CDR3 DNA sequence: TGTGCCAGCAGCCAGGGACTCTACCAAGAGACCCAGTACTTC.

With respect to this clonotype: A much more abundant neighbour one base away suggests this may be a read error. This beta chain came through as a stray read in a library set up for alpha chains, and its size says little. The V and J genes are TRBV20-1 and TRBJ2-4, with TRBD2 matching 7 bases. The J segment lost 2 bases and the V segment lost 6 bases, leaving 7 bases of the junction unmatched. The CDR3 is made up of 14 amino acids. Germline assignment: CDR1 DFQATT and CDR2 SNEGSKA (reference sequence). The CDR3 coding sequence is TGCAGTGCCAGGGACTATCGGACCAAAAACATTCAGTACTTC. Its protein is CSARDYRTKNIQYF.

This clonotype occurred many times. Since it is a stray read in a library aimed at alpha chains, this beta chain has a size that is not meaningful. The genes are TRBV7-2 and TRBJ2-7, with D perhaps being TRBD1 or TRBD2 (6 bases each). The CDR3 runs 13 residues. With 6 bases removed from V and 5 bases from J, the gap between germline ends came to 14 bases. The V gene's germline CDR1 is SGHTA and CDR2 FQGNSA. As DNA, the CDR3 is TGTGCCAGCAGTCGGGGGCTGAATGACGAGCAGTACTTC. Its protein is CASSRGLNDEQYF.

This clonotype was counted many times. This beta chain is a stray read from a library made for alpha chains; its abundance is not meaningful. The V call is TRBV7-9, the J call TRBJ1-1, with a tentative D call TRBD1 (6 bases). Trimming took 3 bases from V and 5 from J, leaving 16 bases between them. Germline V lookup: CDR1 SEHNR, CDR2 FQNEAQ (reference sequence). This CDR3 has 15 amino acids. CDR3 amino acids: CASSFGGRQGTEAFF. CDR3 coding DNA: TGTGCCAGCAGCTTCGGAGGCCGGCAGGGGACTGAAGCTTTCTTT.